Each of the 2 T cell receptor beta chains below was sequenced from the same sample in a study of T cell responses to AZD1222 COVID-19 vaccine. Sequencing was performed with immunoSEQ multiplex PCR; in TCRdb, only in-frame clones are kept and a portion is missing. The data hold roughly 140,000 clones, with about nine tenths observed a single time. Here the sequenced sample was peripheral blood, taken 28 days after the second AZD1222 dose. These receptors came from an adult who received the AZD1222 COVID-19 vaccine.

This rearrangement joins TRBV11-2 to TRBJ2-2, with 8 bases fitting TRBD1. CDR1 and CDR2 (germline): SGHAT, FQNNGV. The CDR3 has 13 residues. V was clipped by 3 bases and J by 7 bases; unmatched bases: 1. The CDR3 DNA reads TGTGCCAGCAGCTTGGGACAGGTCGGGGAGCTGTTTTTT. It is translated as CASSLGQVGELFF.

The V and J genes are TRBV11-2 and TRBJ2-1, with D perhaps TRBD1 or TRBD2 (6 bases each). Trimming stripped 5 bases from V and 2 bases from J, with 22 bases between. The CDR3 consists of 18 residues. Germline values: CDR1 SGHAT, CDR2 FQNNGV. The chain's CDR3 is CASSPTGFASETYNEQFF. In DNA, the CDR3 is TGTGCCAGCAGCCCAACAGGGTTTGCTAGCGAGACCTACAATGAGCAGTTCTTC.